Here is one T cell receptor beta chain with its context. Its antigen is not identified. This entry comes from a study of T cells in Graves' hyperthyroidism and ophthalmopathy. The length of the CDR3 is 15 residues. Germline CDR1 is MDHEN and CDR2 is SYDVKM. V was clipped by 6 bases and J by 4 bases, with 16 bases between them. Study findings and constraints: Blood also held most thyroid clonotypes expanded beyond 0.001.

TCR beta CDR3 regions were amplified from RNA transcripts. TCR CDR3 regions were first amplified by RT-PCR with HTBI primers. TCRdb independently ran MiXCR on the multiplex PCR reads; one entry per CDR3 protein. The sample includes a few hundred thousand distinct CDR3 sequences, roughly a sixth seen only once; the top ten take around 3.5%. This TCR was sampled from a woman between 40 and 50 years old with Graves' ophthalmopathy. Source material: blood. This sequence joins TRBV28 and TRBJ2-1, with D perhaps TRBD1 (6 bases). The CDR3, as DNA: TGTGCCAGCAGCTCTTACAGGGATGAGTACAATGAGCAGTTCTTC. As protein: CASSSYRDEYNEQFF.